The rows below give T cell receptor beta chains drawn from one sample of a study of beta chain features in type 1 diabetes. Assay: immunoSEQ multiplex PCR; the TCRdb copy retains only in-frame clones and omits some. This sample has some 410,000 clones, with 9.5% to 12% found just once. The specimen sequenced was naive CD4+ T cells from blood. These receptors came from a woman between 18 and 29 years old in good health. Both conserved end residues are part of each CDR3. The order of the fields is D gene, J gene, clone size, V gene, CDR3 DNA, CDR3 protein. The D gene is left open where the match is weak. A row's size may be missing; if present it is once, few, many or a size class.

D: TRBD1; J: TRBJ1-1; size: few; V: TRBV18; DNA: TGTGCCAGCTCACCATGGGACAGGGGGGACACTGAAGCTTTCTTT; CDR3: CASSPWDRGDTEAFF
D: .; J: TRBJ1-2; size: .; V: TRBV14; DNA: TGTGCCAGCAGCCGAACGACAGTCATCTATGGCTACACCTTC; CDR3: CASSRTTVIYGYTF
D: TRBD2; J: TRBJ2-7; size: .; V: TRBV11-3; DNA: TGTGCCAGCAGCCACAGCGGGATCTCCTACGAGCAGTACTTC; CDR3: CASSHSGISYEQYF
D: TRBD1; J: TRBJ2-7; size: .; V: TRBV18; DNA: TGTGCCAGCTCACCGACAGGGACCTCCTACGAGCAGTACTTC; CDR3: CASSPTGTSYEQYF
D: .; J: TRBJ2-1; size: few; V: TRBV7-7; DNA: TGTGCCAGCAGCTTAGAGAGGGGGGAGCAGTTCTTC; CDR3: CASSLERGEQFF
D: .; J: TRBJ2-7; size: few; V: TRBV6-5; DNA: TGTGCCAGCAGTTACTCGCCTACAAGGGACTACGAGCAGTACTTC; CDR3: CASSYSPTRDYEQYF
D: .; J: TRBJ2-1; size: .; V: TRBV4-3; DNA: TGCGCCAGCAGCCAAGATTGGCAGCCCGATCGAGAGCAGTTCTTC; CDR3: CASSQDWQPDREQFF
D: .; J: TRBJ1-5; size: few; V: TRBV7-9; DNA: TGTGCCAGCTTCCGGGGGGGAAATCAGCCCCAGCATTTT; CDR3: CASFRGGNQPQHF
D: .; J: TRBJ1-5; size: .; V: TRBV7-2; DNA: TGTGCCAGCAGCTTAGGGGACACGAATCAGCCCCAGCATTTT; CDR3: CASSLGDTNQPQHF
D: TRBD1; J: TRBJ1-1; size: .; V: TRBV7-9; DNA: TGTGCCAGCAGCGCGCAGGGGGCATGGACTGAAGCTTTCTTT; CDR3: CASSAQGAWTEAFF
D: .; J: TRBJ1-4; size: once; V: TRBV29-1; DNA: TGCAGCGTCCAACTTCTCCCTGGGGGCGCGGGTGAAAAACTGTTTTTT; CDR3: CSVQLLPGGAGEKLFF
D: TRBD1; J: TRBJ2-1; size: few; V: TRBV7-2; DNA: TGTGCCAGCAGCTTAGTTTACGGACAGGAGGATTACAATGAGCAGTTCTTC; CDR3: CASSLVYGQEDYNEQFF
D: .; J: TRBJ2-7; size: .; V: TRBV7-2; DNA: TGTGCCAGCAGCCCCTCCTCGGCTCCCTCCTACGAGCAGTACTTC; CDR3: CASSPSSAPSYEQYF
D: .; J: TRBJ2-2; size: few; V: TRBV5-1; DNA: TGCGCCAGCAGCTCCCCGACAGGAAACACCGGGGAGCTGTTTTTT; CDR3: CASSSPTGNTGELFF
D: TRBD1; J: TRBJ2-5; size: .; V: TRBV5-1; DNA: TGCGCCAGCTTGACCGGGACAGGGGAAGAGACCCAGTACTTC; CDR3: CASLTGTGEETQYF
D: TRBD2; J: TRBJ2-1; size: few; V: TRBV7-9; DNA: TGTGCCAGCAGCTTTAGGTCTAGCGGGAGCTATGAGCAGTTCTTC; CDR3: CASSFRSSGSYEQFF
D: TRBD1; J: TRBJ2-1; size: few; V: TRBV7-9; DNA: TGTGCCAGCAGCTCCCTGACCGGGACAGGTTTCCGTGAGCAGTTCTTC; CDR3: CASSSLTGTGFREQFF
D: TRBD2; J: TRBJ2-7; size: .; V: TRBV4-3; DNA: TGCGCCAGCAGCCAAGGAGCGGGATACGACTCCTACGAGCAGTACTTC; CDR3: CASSQGAGYDSYEQYF
D: TRBD1; J: TRBJ2-5; size: .; V: TRBV28; DNA: TGTGCCAGCAGTTCTCCCACAGGGGGCAGTGAGACCCAGTACTTC; CDR3: CASSSPTGGSETQYF
D: TRBD1; J: TRBJ2-3; size: few; V: TRBV11-1; DNA: TGTGCCAGCAGCTCGGGACAGGGGGATTGGGATACGCAGTATTTT; CDR3: CASSSGQGDWDTQYF
D: TRBD2; J: TRBJ2-1; size: .; V: TRBV9; DNA: TGTGCCAGCACAGGGACTAGCGTCGACAATGAGCAGTTCTTC; CDR3: CASTGTSVDNEQFF
D: .; J: TRBJ1-2; size: .; V: TRBV6-4; DNA: TGTGCCAGCGCCCCCACTGCGGACACCAGTAACTATGGCTACACCTTC; CDR3: CASAPTADTSNYGYTF
D: TRBD1; J: TRBJ2-1; size: few; V: TRBV11-3; DNA: TGTGCCAGCAGCTTAGCAGGCGGCAGGGGGAAAAACAATGAGCAGTTCTTC; CDR3: CASSLAGGRGKNNEQFF
D: .; J: TRBJ2-7; size: few; V: TRBV7-2; DNA: TGTGCCAGCAGCCCTAGGCGGGCCTTGCCGTACGAGCAGTACTTC; CDR3: CASSPRRALPYEQYF
D: TRBD2; J: TRBJ2-7; size: .; V: TRBV7-9; DNA: TGTGCCAGCAGCCTCAGCGGGGGCCACTACGAGCAGTACTTC; CDR3: CASSLSGGHYEQYF
D: TRBD2; J: TRBJ2-7; size: few; V: TRBV6-6; DNA: TGTGCCAGCAGTCAGGGACTAGCGGGAGAGAACGACGAGCAGTACTTC; CDR3: CASSQGLAGENDEQYF
D: TRBD2; J: TRBJ2-1; size: .; V: TRBV14; DNA: TGTGCCAGCAGCCGGAGCCTAGCGGGGGGGCCCGGCAATGAGCAGTTCTTC; CDR3: CASSRSLAGGPGNEQFF
D: TRBD2; J: TRBJ2-1; size: few; V: TRBV6-5; DNA: TGTGCCAGCAGGCCCGGGACTAGCGCTTACAATGAGCAGTTCTTC; CDR3: CASRPGTSAYNEQFF
D: .; J: TRBJ1-2; size: .; V: TRBV2; DNA: TGTGCCAGCAGTGTAGGGGTTAACTATGGCTACACCTTC; CDR3: CASSVGVNYGYTF
D: .; J: TRBJ2-3; size: many; V: TRBV9; DNA: TGTGCCAGCAGCGTAGGGGCAGATACGCAGTATTTT; CDR3: CASSVGADTQYF
D: TRBD1; J: TRBJ1-5; size: few; V: TRBV5-1; DNA: TGCGCCAGCAGCGCTGGGACAGGCAATCAGCCCCAGCATTTT; CDR3: CASSAGTGNQPQHF
D: .; J: TRBJ1-6; size: few; V: TRBV25-1; DNA: TGTGCCAGCAAGTCCCGCAGGGAGCTATCCTATAATTCACCCCTCCACTTT; CDR3: CASKSRRELSYNSPLHF
D: .; J: TRBJ1-2; size: .; V: TRBV7-8; DNA: TGTGCCAGCAGCACAGACAGAGGATCTGGCTACACCTTC; CDR3: CASSTDRGSGYTF
D: TRBD2; J: TRBJ2-1; size: few; V: TRBV5-1; DNA: TGCGCCAGCAGCTTTTCTAGCGGAAACAATGAGCAGTTCTTC; CDR3: CASSFSSGNNEQFF
D: .; J: TRBJ1-2; size: .; V: TRBV18; DNA: TGTGCCAGCTCACCGGAGAGTGGGCAGCCTAAAATCTATGGCTACACCTTC; CDR3: CASSPESGQPKIYGYTF
D: .; J: TRBJ2-4; size: .; V: TRBV4-2; DNA: TGTGCCAGCAGCCAAGTTTTATGGGACCGGATAGCCAAAAACATTCAGTACTTC; CDR3: CASSQVLWDRIAKNIQYF
D: .; J: TRBJ1-3; size: .; V: TRBV4-2; DNA: TGTGCCAGCAGCCGTTTGGCGGGGGAGAGGCTGAACACCATATATTTT; CDR3: CASSRLAGERLNTIYF
D: .; J: TRBJ2-3; size: many; V: TRBV29-1; DNA: TGCAGCGTTGGCTCACACGGGCCCACAGATACGCAGTATTTT; CDR3: CSVGSHGPTDTQYF
D: TRBD1; J: TRBJ2-5; size: few; V: TRBV7-2; DNA: TGTGCCAGCAGCCTAAGACAGGGGGGGACCCAGTACTTC; CDR3: CASSLRQGGTQYF
D: .; J: TRBJ2-5; size: .; V: TRBV5-6; DNA: TGTGCCGGCATGGCCTGGCGGAGCCACCGAGAGACCCAGTACTTC; CDR3: CAGMAWRSHRETQYF
D: .; J: TRBJ1-1; size: .; V: TRBV7-6; DNA: TGTGCCAGCAGCCCGCTGTATTCAGGGGCTGGGGAGTGGGTAGCTTTCTTT; CDR3: CASSPLYSGAGEWVAFF
D: .; J: TRBJ1-4; size: .; V: TRBV2; DNA: TGTGCCAGCAACGGACAGAGGGATGAAAAACTGTTTTTT; CDR3: CASNGQRDEKLFF
D: .; J: TRBJ1-1; size: .; V: TRBV5-1; DNA: TGCGCCAGCAGCTTCCGGGGGCAATACACTGAAGCTTTCTTT; CDR3: CASSFRGQYTEAFF